This record covers a single T cell receptor beta chain. Germline CDR1 MRHNA, CDR2 SNTAGT. J was trimmed by 5 bases and V by 9 bases; bases with no gene match: 11. CDR3 size: 14 residues. This record belongs to a study of blood T cell repertoires in COVID-19. The overall study: The origin of the acute and convalescent COVID-19 samples was the United States, Italy and Spain.

Participant-given clinical history determined each cohort assignment. For recovered donors of Cohort 3, there were two negative PCRs, clearance, or symptom resolution. The authors' processing: Reference gene primer amplification yielded estimated nucleated cell counts. Profiling relied on immunoSEQ multiplex PCR, and the TCRdb table lists in-frame clones only, not all of them. V and J calls and clone size are copied from that table; D and trimming were computed from the DNA. This table holds a few hundred thousand clones, roughly 90% found once. This receptor was taken from a woman aged 30 to 39 who had recovered from COVID-19. Sequenced: PBMCs or T cells enriched from blood (not recorded which). The chain employs TRBV6-4 and TRBJ2-7, with 9 bases fitting TRBD1. CDR3 nucleotide sequence: TGTGCCAGGAAAGCCGGGACAGGGTTCGACGAGCAGTACTTC. Its translation: CARKAGTGFDEQYF.